What follows are 10 T cell receptor beta chains derived from one specimen sequenced in a study of blood T cell repertoires in COVID-19. The protocol was immunoSEQ multiplex PCR, while the TCRdb copy is restricted to in-frame clones and leaves out a portion. Among approximately 400,000 clones listed, around 87% were seen once. The sample taken for sequencing was PBMCs or T cells enriched from blood (not recorded which). These receptors originate from a man in his thirties or forties who had recovered from COVID-19.

V usage is TRBV30 and J usage is TRBJ1-6; a weak D match, TRBD1 (5 bases). Germline assignment: CDR1 GTSNPN and CDR2 SVGIG (reference sequence). The CDR3 is made up of 13 amino acids. Trimming removed 0 bases from V and 7 bases from J, with 7 bases in between. CDR3 DNA: TGTGCCTGGAGTGTACAGGCGAATTCACCCCTCCACTTT. Translated, it gives CAWSVQANSPLHF.

This clone has only a few counts. V and J are TRBV19 and TRBJ2-5; maybe TRBD2 (6 bases). V dropped 3 bases and J dropped 5 bases, with 10 bases sitting between them. Germline values: CDR1 LNHDA, CDR2 SQIVND (reference sequence). The CDR3 covers 13 residues. The CDR3 DNA follows: TGTGCCAGTAGTATTCGTGGGGGGGAGACCCAGTACTTC. Translation: CASSIRGGETQYF.

This clone was observed a few times. The rearrangement uses TRBV2 and TRBJ1-2; D gene ambiguous. Germline CDR1 SNHLY, CDR2 FYNNEI. The CDR3 is 13 amino acids. Trimming left V 5 bases short and J 1 base short, with 8 bases between. The DNA for the CDR3 is TGTGCCAGCAGTTCTAGGATTAACTATGGCTACACCTTC. Translated: CASSSRINYGYTF.

The rearrangement joins TRBV15 to TRBJ2-2; 8 nucleotides match TRBD1. Germline V lookup: CDR1 LNHNV, CDR2 YYDKDF (reference sequence). CDR3 length: 16 residues. With 1 base clipped from V and 1 base from J, the junction kept 2 bases outside the gene matches. As DNA, the CDR3 is TGTGCCACCAGCAGAGCCGGGACAGGGAACACCGGGGAGCTGTTTTTT. Its protein is CATSRAGTGNTGELFF.

The gene calls are TRBV4-1 and TRBJ2-1; the D gene is possibly TRBD2 (7 bases). The CDR3 loop spans 17 amino acids. Germline-derived CDR1 and CDR2 are MGHRA and YSYEKL. Trimming left V 6 bases short and J 5 bases short, with 23 bases between. CDR3 sequence reads: CASRDPRRGPAHNEQFF. The CDR3, as DNA: TGCGCCAGCAGGGACCCCCGGCGGGGGCCCGCCCACAATGAGCAGTTCTTC.

This chain's CDR3 is CAASGTENQPQHF. CDR3 bases: TGTGCCGCTTCCGGGACAGAGAATCAGCCCCAGCATTTT. The chain employs TRBV10-3 and TRBJ1-5; 7 bases are shared with TRBD1. Trimming took 11 bases from V and 4 from J; bases not matched to a gene: 8. This CDR3 has 13 residues. Germline V gives CDR1 ENHRY, CDR2 SYGVKD.

The chain has TRBV28 and TRBJ2-7, with TRBD1 identical over 7 bases. The J segment lost 3 bases and the V segment lost 6 bases, leaving 8 bases of the junction unmatched. CDR3 length equals 14 residues. The germline V gene has CDR1 MDHEN and CDR2 SYDVKM. CDR3: CASRIRDSNYEQYF. The CDR3 DNA reads as TGTGCCAGCAGAATCCGGGACAGTAACTACGAGCAGTACTTC.

J is TRBJ2-2 and V is TRBV9, with a possible D match to TRBD1 (6 bases). There are 15 residues in the CDR3. With 4 bases removed from V and 7 bases from J, the gap between germline ends came to 17 bases. Germline lookup yields CDR1 SGDLS and CDR2 YYNGEE. CDR3 nucleotides: TGTGCCAGCAGCCTCCGCCAACAGGGTAGCGGGGAGCTGTTTTTT. Translating it yields CASSLRQQGSGELFF.

The CDR3 reads CASSPLPQGGYNEQFF. The DNA of the CDR3 is TGTGCCAGCAGCCCTTTGCCCCAGGGAGGGTACAATGAGCAGTTCTTC. V usage is TRBV6-2 or TRBV6-3 and J usage is TRBJ2-1, with 7 bases aligning to TRBD2. CDR1 and CDR2 from the germline V gene are MNHEY and SVGEGT. The length of the CDR3 is 16 residues. After removal of 6 bases from V and 4 bases from J, the junction contained 12 bases not matched to a gene.

This clone occurred a few times. The rearrangement joins TRBV29-1 to TRBJ2-7; D gene unclear. The CDR3 extends over 13 amino acids. The ends were cut back, 4 bases at V and 3 bases at J, with 13 bases in the middle. Germline V gives CDR1 SQVTM, CDR2 ANQGSEA. The CDR3 loop is CSVVPGQDYEQYF. CDR3 in DNA: TGCAGCGTTGTCCCTGGCCAAGACTACGAGCAGTACTTC.